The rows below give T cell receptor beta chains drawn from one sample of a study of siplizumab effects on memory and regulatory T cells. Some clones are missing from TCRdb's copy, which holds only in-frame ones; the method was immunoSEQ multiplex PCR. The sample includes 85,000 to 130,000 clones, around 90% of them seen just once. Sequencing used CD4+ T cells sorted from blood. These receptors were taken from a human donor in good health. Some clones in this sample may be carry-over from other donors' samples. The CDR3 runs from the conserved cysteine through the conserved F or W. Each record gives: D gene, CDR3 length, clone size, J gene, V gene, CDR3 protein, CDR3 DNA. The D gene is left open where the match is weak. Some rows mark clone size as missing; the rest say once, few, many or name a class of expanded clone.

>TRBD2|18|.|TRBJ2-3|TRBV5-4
CASSPGLAGASSTDTQYF
TGTGCCAGCAGCCCCGGACTAGCGGGAGCGTCTAGCACAGATACGCAGTATTTT
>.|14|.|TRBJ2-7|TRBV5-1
CASSFGGANYEQYF
TGCGCCAGCAGCTTCGGAGGGGCGAACTACGAGCAGTACTTC
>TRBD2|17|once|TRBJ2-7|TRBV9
CASSVASGTSGFYEQYF
TGTGCCAGCAGCGTAGCTAGCGGGACTAGCGGATTCTACGAGCAGTACTTC
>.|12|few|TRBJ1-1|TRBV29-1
CSVELGSTEAFF
TGCAGCGTTGAACTGGGGAGTACTGAAGCTTTCTTT
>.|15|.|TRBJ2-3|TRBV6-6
CASSYLGADTDTQYF
TGTGCCAGCAGTTACCTTGGGGCAGACACAGATACGCAGTATTTT
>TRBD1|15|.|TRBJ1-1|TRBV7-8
CASSQKDRARTEAFF
TGTGCCAGCAGCCAGAAGGACAGGGCGAGAACTGAAGCTTTCTTT
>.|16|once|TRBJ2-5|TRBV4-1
CASSQDLGSDQETQYF
TGCGCCAGCAGCCAAGATCTTGGTAGCGACCAAGAGACCCAGTACTTC
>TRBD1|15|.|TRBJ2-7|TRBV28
CASSLHRSGTGRQYF
TGTGCCAGCAGTTTACACCGTTCAGGGACAGGGAGGCAGTACTTC
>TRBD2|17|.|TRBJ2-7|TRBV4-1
CASSQDPPKAGGYEQYF
TGCGCCAGCAGCCAAGACCCTCCAAAAGCGGGAGGGTACGAGCAGTACTTC
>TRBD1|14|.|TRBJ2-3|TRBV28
CASRRTGFADTQYF
TGTGCCAGCAGAAGGACAGGGTTTGCAGATACGCAGTATTTT
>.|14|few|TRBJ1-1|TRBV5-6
CASSFVGQNTEAFF
TGTGCCAGCAGTTTCGTCGGACAGAACACTGAAGCTTTCTTT
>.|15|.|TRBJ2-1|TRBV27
CASSFGRSSYNEQFF
TGTGCCAGCAGTTTTGGGCGGAGCTCCTACAATGAGCAGTTCTTC
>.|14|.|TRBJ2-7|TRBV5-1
CASSLGLPPYEQYF
TGCGCCAGCAGCTTAGGACTACCTCCCTACGAGCAGTACTTC
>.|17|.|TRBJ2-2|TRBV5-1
CASSLRPQLGGTGELFF
TGCGCCAGCAGCCTACGACCCCAACTAGGTGGCACCGGGGAGCTGTTTTTT
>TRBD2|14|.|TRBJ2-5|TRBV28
CASSPAGGLETQYF
TGTGCCAGCAGCCCAGCGGGAGGGCTAGAGACCCAGTACTTC
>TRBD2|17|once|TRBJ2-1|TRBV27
CASSFHLSGRAYNEQFF
TGTGCCAGCAGTTTCCACCTTAGCGGGAGGGCCTACAATGAGCAGTTCTTC
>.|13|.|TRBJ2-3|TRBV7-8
CASSLGQRDTQYF
TGTGCCAGCAGCTTGGGGCAGAGAGATACGCAGTATTTT
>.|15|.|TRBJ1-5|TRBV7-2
CASSLSSLSNQPQHF
TGTGCCAGCAGCTTATCCAGCCTTAGCAATCAGCCCCAGCATTTT
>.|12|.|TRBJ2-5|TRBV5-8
CASSLVLETQYF
TGTGCCAGCAGCTTGGTTCTAGAGACCCAGTACTTC
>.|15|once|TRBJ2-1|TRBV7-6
CASSLAGAAYNEQFF
TGTGCCAGCAGCTTAGCGGGAGCCGCCTACAATGAGCAGTTCTTC
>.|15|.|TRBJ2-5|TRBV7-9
CASSLPGPQGETQYF
TGTGCCAGCAGCTTACCGGGGCCCCAGGGGGAGACCCAGTACTTC
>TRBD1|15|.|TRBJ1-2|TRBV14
CASSLRTGTNYGYTF
TGTGCCAGCAGCCTACGGACAGGGACCAATTATGGCTACACCTTC
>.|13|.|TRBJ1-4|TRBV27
CASSLASNEKLFF
TGTGCCAGCAGTTTGGCATCTAATGAAAAACTGTTTTTT
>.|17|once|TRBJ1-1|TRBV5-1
CASSSSAGGIGNTEAFF
TGCGCCAGCAGCTCAAGCGCTGGGGGGATCGGTAACACTGAAGCTTTCTTT
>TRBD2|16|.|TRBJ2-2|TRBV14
CASSQYPAGGPGELFF
TGTGCCAGCAGCCAATATCCAGCGGGAGGGCCCGGGGAGCTGTTTTTT
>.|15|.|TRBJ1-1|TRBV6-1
CASSDPFTQNTEAFF
TGTGCCAGCAGTGATCCCTTTACACAGAACACTGAAGCTTTCTTT
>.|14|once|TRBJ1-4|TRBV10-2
CASRSGTTGEKLFF
TGCGCCAGCAGATCCGGGACGACGGGTGAAAAACTGTTTTTT
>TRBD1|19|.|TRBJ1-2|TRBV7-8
CASSDGTPGQRRIGLGYTF
TGTGCCAGCAGCGACGGTACCCCGGGACAGAGACGCATCGGGCTTGGCTACACCTTC
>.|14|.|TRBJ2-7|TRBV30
CAWSLDRGSTEQYF
TGTGCCTGGAGTTTGGACCGGGGATCGACCGAGCAGTACTTC
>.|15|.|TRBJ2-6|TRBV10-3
CAISEVVTGANVLTF
TGTGCCATCAGTGAAGTCGTAACTGGGGCCAACGTCCTGACTTTC